Shown below are 32 T cell receptor beta chains from a single sample sequenced in a study of molecular identifiers for immune sequencing clone quantification. TCRdb recomputed calls from the PCR reads with MiXCR, one row per CDR3 protein. This sample has more than 450,000 distinct CDR3 sequences, with 20% to 25% found just once. The sample was naive CD8+ T cells from blood, with Jurkat cell RNA spiked in. Documented subset: FACS-sorted CD8+CD4-CCR7+CD45RA+ naive T cells. Source of these receptors: a human donor in good health. Some libraries in this study had Jurkat cell RNA spiked in.

There are a few counts of this clonotype. The V gene is TRBV28, the J gene TRBJ1-1; D call uncertain. CDR3 length equals 17 residues. V was pared by 7 bases and J by 0 bases, with 21 bases between. CDR1 and CDR2 (germline): MDHEN, SYDVKM. The CDR3 DNA sequence: TGTGCCAGCACCCTTCGGGAGGGTATCCGAATGAACACTGAAGCTTTCTTT. Translating it yields CASTLREGIRMNTEAFF.

V and J are TRBV4-1 and TRBJ2-7; D unclear. The ends were cut back, 1 base at V and 7 bases at J, with 17 bases in the middle. This CDR3 comprises 15 residues. Germline V gene data show CDR1 as MGHRA and CDR2 as YSYEKL. The CDR3 is CASSQASHGYMEQYF. As DNA, the CDR3 is TGCGCCAGCAGCCAAGCGTCCCACGGGTACATGGAGCAGTACTTC.

On this clonotype itself: This may arise from a read error, as a much more abundant clone is one base away. The chain recombines TRBV28 with TRBJ2-7, with a weak D call TRBD1 (5 bases). Germline-derived CDR1 and CDR2 are MDHEN and SYDVKM. CDR3 length equals 15 residues. Trimming removed 1 base at V and 5 bases at J, with 15 bases between. The CDR3 protein is CASSLSTYSRDEQYF. As DNA, the CDR3 is TGTGCCAGCAGTTTATCAACCTACAGCAGGGACGAGCAGTACTTC.

V gene TRBV7-2 combines with J gene TRBJ1-1; maybe TRBD1 (5 bases). The CDR3 runs to 16 residues. Trimming shortened V by 1 base and J by 3 bases, and 15 bases separated the two germline ends. The germline CDR1 and CDR2 sequences are SGHTA and FQGNSA. CDR3: CASSLVGWGVDTEAFF. CDR3 sequence (DNA): TGTGCCAGCAGCTTAGTCGGTTGGGGGGTGGACACTGAAGCTTTCTTT.

In its sample, this clonotype was seen a few times. The gene calls are TRBV28 and TRBJ2-7; TRBD2 might be the D (6 bases). V was trimmed by 5 bases and J by 2 bases, leaving 16 bases between them. The CDR3 is 15 amino acids. The germline CDR1 and CDR2 sequences are MDHEN and SYDVKM. CDR3 sequence (DNA): TGTGCCAGCAGTCTTCGGGGGTTGCGGACCTACGAGCAGTACTTC. It yields the protein CASSLRGLRTYEQYF.

This clonotype has only a few counts. The rearrangement uses TRBV6-1 and TRBJ2-7; 10 bases align to TRBD1. Germline V gene sequence: CDR1 MNHNS, CDR2 SASEGT. The CDR3 covers 15 residues. Unmatched junction bases numbered 4, after V lost 3 bases and J lost 2 bases. CDR3 sequence: CASSEGTGAPYEQYF. The CDR3 bases are TGTGCCAGCAGTGAGGGGACAGGGGCACCCTACGAGCAGTACTTC.

The V call is TRBV3-1, the J call TRBJ2-2, with D unclear. The CDR3 runs to 15 residues. From germline, CDR1 is LGHDT and CDR2 YNNKEL (reference sequence). V lost 1 base and J 0 bases, leaving 6 bases between the germline ends. The CDR3 region is CASSQGLSNTGELFF. The CDR3 region has the DNA TGTGCCAGCAGCCAAGGTCTATCGAACACCGGGGAGCTGTTTTTT.

Regarding this clonotype: One base away lies a much larger clone, so this may be a sequencing read error. The chain uses TRBV4-3 and TRBJ1-1; D gene ambiguous. This CDR3 has 15 amino acids. Trimming cost V 2 bases and J 4 bases, with 14 bases left between them. The germline V gene encodes CDR1 LGHNA and CDR2 YSLEER. This chain's CDR3 is CASSQWSGWLTEAFF. For the CDR3, the DNA is TGCGCCAGCAGCCAATGGTCTGGTTGGCTCACTGAAGCTTTCTTT.

This chain connects TRBV5-1 to TRBJ2-3; perhaps TRBD1 as D (5 bases). Per germline, CDR1 SGHRS and CDR2 YFSETQ. V was cut by 4 bases and J by 4 bases, with 16 bases left in between. This CDR3 spans 15 amino acids. This CDR3 is CASSTLTRGADTQYF. The DNA for the CDR3 is TGCGCCAGCAGCACACTAACAAGGGGTGCAGATACGCAGTATTTT.

Ten or more counts support this clonotype. The chain is built from TRBV5-1 and TRBJ1-1; 8 nucleotides match TRBD1. The junction had 7 bases not matched to a gene; V was cut back by 3 bases and J by 6 bases. This CDR3 has 14 amino acids. The germline CDR1 and CDR2 sequences are SGHRS and YFSETQ. CDR3 residues: CASSYTGGLPEAFF. The CDR3 DNA is TGCGCCAGCAGCTATACAGGGGGTCTGCCTGAAGCTTTCTTT. Full variable domain (missing parts from reference TRBV5-1 and TRBJ1-1): KAGVTQTPRYLIKTRGQQVTLSCSPISGHRSVSWYQQTPGQGLQFLFEYFSETQRNKGNFPGRFSGRQFSNSRSEMNVSTLELGDSALYLCASSYTGGLPEAFFGQGTRLTVV.

This clonotype appeared many times. The chain employs TRBV7-9 and TRBJ2-7; tentatively, D is TRBD1 (5 bases). From germline, CDR1 is SEHNR and CDR2 FQNEAQ (reference sequence). V lost 5 bases and J lost 0, with 14 bases in between. The length of the CDR3 is 15 residues. Here the CDR3 reads CASSPDSYRSYEQYF. In DNA, the CDR3 is TGTGCCAGCAGCCCTGACAGCTATCGCTCCTACGAGCAGTACTTC.

Notes on this clonotype: A read error may be the cause here, since a much bigger clone is one base away. The CDR3 protein is CTTSEALGDEQFF. The DNA of the CDR3 is TGTACCACCAGTGAGGCGTTGGGGGATGAGCAGTTCTTC. The chain uses TRBV24-1 and TRBJ2-1; D is possibly TRBD1 or TRBD2 (5 bases each). CDR1 and CDR2 (germline): KGHDR, SFDVKD. This CDR3 spans 13 amino acids.

Many counts were recorded for this clonotype. This sequence joins TRBV7-2 and TRBJ2-3, with a weak D call TRBD2 (7 bases). The germline CDR1 and CDR2 sequences are SGHTA and FQGNSA. V lost 5 bases to trimming and J lost 5 bases, with 17 bases between them. The CDR3 contains 15 residues. CDR3 nucleotides: TGTGCCAGCAGCCCACCAAGGGGGGGTGGAGATACGCAGTATTTT. Amino acids: CASSPPRGGGDTQYF.

As to this clonotype: This CDR3 is missing its conserved last phenylalanine or tryptophan, likely due to a read error. V usage is TRBV9 and J usage is TRBJ1-1; no firm D call. V lost 0 bases to trimming and J lost 4 bases, with 10 bases between them. CDR3 length: 14 residues. From germline, CDR1 is SGDLS and CDR2 YYNGEE. The CDR3 loop is CASSVALGGTEAFL. The DNA for the CDR3 is TGTGCCAGCAGCGTAGCTTTGGGAGGCACTGAAGCTTTCCTT.

A word on this clonotype: One end of the junction varies from germline; a read error may be responsible. This chain uses TRBV12-3 or TRBV12-4 with TRBJ2-2, with D hard to call. The length of the CDR3 is 14 residues. The CDR3 loop is CACRQDMNTGELFF. CDR3 DNA: TGTGCCTGCAGACAAGATATGAACACCGGGGAGCTGTTTTTT.

This clonotype was seen just once. A read error may produce the germline difference seen at one junction end. This rearrangement joins TRBV6-6 to TRBJ2-5; TRBD2 is a possible D gene (5 bases). Germline assignment: CDR1 MNHNY and CDR2 SVGAGI (reference sequence). This CDR3 region has 16 residues. The CDR3 coding sequence is TGTGCCAGCAGTTACGAAGTGTCGAGGGCTCAAGGGACCCAGTACTTC. It codes for CASSYEVSRAQGTQYF.

This clonotype was seen ten or more times. The chain joins TRBV21-1 to TRBJ1-5; TRBD1 is taken as the D call from the table, unchecked against the DNA. TRBV21-1 is a listed pseudogene. This CDR3 is built from 20 residues. The CDR3 is CASRDRGLLISTTSNQPQHF. CDR3 DNA sequence: TGTGCCAGCAGGGACAGGGGTCTCCTCATCTCAACCACTAGCAATCAGCCCCAGCATTTT.

This clonotype has ten or more counts. The gene calls are TRBV2 and TRBJ1-1, with D hard to call. This CDR3 region has 12 residues. The germline V gene has CDR1 SNHLY and CDR2 FYNNEI. Trimming shortened V by 6 bases and J by 0 bases, and 5 bases separated the two germline ends. CDR3 residues: CASRGLNTEAFF. CDR3 nucleotides: TGTGCCAGCAGGGGGTTGAACACTGAAGCTTTCTTT.

There are many counts of this clonotype. The V call is TRBV13, the J call TRBJ2-7, with 9 bases lining up with TRBD1. After removal of 5 bases from V and 5 bases from J, the junction contained 10 bases not matched to a gene. This CDR3 spans 15 amino acids. CDR1 is PRHDT and CDR2 is FYEKMQ in the germline V gene (reference sequence). The CDR3 coding sequence is TGTGCCAGCAGCCCCACGGGGGACAGGGTTGACGAGCAGTACTTC. It encodes CASSPTGDRVDEQYF.

This clonotype was seen a few times. The chain carries TRBV6-1 and TRBJ2-3; D unclear. The germline CDR1 and CDR2 sequences are MNHNS and SASEGT. V lost 6 bases, J lost 3 bases, and 7 bases lay in between. This CDR3 is 12 amino acids long. The CDR3 coding sequence is TGTGCCAGCAGGGCCGTTACAGATACGCAGTATTTT. Its protein is CASRAVTDTQYF.

The V and J genes are TRBV12-5 and TRBJ2-2; 12 bases agree with TRBD2. The CDR3 length is 17 residues. CDR1 is LGHNT, CDR2 FRNRAP, per germline. V lost 3 bases and J lost 6; bases outside the gene matches: 8. The CDR3, as DNA: TGTGCTAGTGGTTTCCTAGCGGGAGGGCCTACGGCCGGGGAGCTGTTTTTT. Its protein is CASGFLAGGPTAGELFF. The full variable domain, with the rest looked up from reference TRBV12-5 and TRBJ2-2, is DARVTQTPRHKVTEMGQEVTMRCQPILGHNTVFWYRQTMMQGLELLAYFRNRAPLDDSGMPKDRFSAEMPDATLATLKIQPSEPRDSAVYFCASGFLAGGPTAGELFFGEGSRLTVL.

The sample holds many counts of this clonotype. Lacking the conserved final phenylalanine or tryptophan, this CDR3 likely reflects a read error. It is unclear where the CDR3 begins or ends on the DNA, so no DNA is shown, and the CDR3 is as TCRdb lists it. The gene calls are TRBV28 and TRBJ1-1. Germline V gives CDR1 MDHEN, CDR2 SYDVKM. The CDR3 numbers 13 amino acids, ends counted. The CDR3 spells CASSLNAVDGASL.

For this clonotype: A much larger clone differs by one base, so this may be a read error. The rearrangement links TRBV13 to TRBJ2-3; maybe TRBD2 (6 bases). The CDR3 is 16 residues long. CDR1 PRHDT and CDR2 FYEKMQ come from the germline V gene (reference sequence). The CDR3 nucleotides are TGTACCAGCAGCTTAGTCGCGGGGATCGGCACAGATACGCAGTATTTT. Protein sequence: CTSSLVAGIGTDTQYF.

This clonotype came up many times. The chain has TRBV7-2 and TRBJ2-3, with 10 bases lining up with TRBD2. Trimming cost V 1 base and J 4 bases; bases outside gene matches: 11. This CDR3 is built from 18 residues. Looked up from germline, CDR1 is SGHTA and CDR2 is FQGNSA. This CDR3 reads CASSLVSSGGALADTQYF. CDR3 coding DNA: TGTGCCAGCAGCTTAGTGTCCAGCGGGGGGGCTCTAGCAGATACGCAGTATTTT. Using reference TRBV7-2 and TRBJ2-3 for the parts outside the CDR3, the full variable domain is GAGVSQSPSNKVTEKGKDVELRCDPISGHTALYWYRQSLGQGLEFLIYFQGNSAPDKSGLPSDRFSAERTGGSVSTLTIQRTQQEDSAVYLCASSLVSSGGALADTQYFGPGTRLTVL.

This clonotype was recorded a few times. CDR3 protein: CSASLAGVTDTQYF. CDR3 bases: TGCAGTGCTAGTTTAGCGGGGGTCACAGATACGCAGTATTTT. The V call is TRBV20-1, the J call TRBJ2-3, with 9 bases identical to TRBD2. Germline V gene sequence: CDR1 DFQATT, CDR2 SNEGSKA (reference sequence). The length of the CDR3 is 14 residues. With 3 bases clipped from V and 2 bases from J, the junction kept 3 bases outside the gene matches.

This clonotype was detected many times. The genes are TRBV6-2 or TRBV6-3 and TRBJ2-7, with TRBD2 matching 14 bases. Germline V gene lookup returns CDR1 MNHEY and CDR2 SVGEGT. After removal of 8 bases from V and 2 bases from J, the junction contained 14 bases not matched to a gene. The CDR3 extends over 18 amino acids. CDR3 amino acids: CASSPAGTSGSGTYEQYF. CDR3 bases: TGTGCCAGCTCACCGGCCGGGACTAGCGGGAGTGGTACCTACGAGCAGTACTTC.

The rearrangement links TRBV23-1 to TRBJ2-2; 7 nucleotides align to TRBD2. TRBV23-1 is recorded as an ORF, its role being uncertain. The trim removed 0 bases at V and 3 bases at J, leaving 7 bases unmatched. The length of the CDR3 is 17 residues. DNA of the CDR3: TGCGCCAGCAGTCAATCGAACCCAGCGGGGTACACCGGGGAGCTGTTTTTT. Its translation is CASSQSNPAGYTGELFF.

This clonotype was found many times. The V gene is TRBV6-1, the J gene TRBJ1-1; D remains unclear. The V and J ends lost 2 bases and 5 bases respectively, with 9 bases between them. The CDR3 extends over 13 amino acids. From germline, CDR1 is MNHNS and CDR2 SASEGT. The CDR3 DNA follows: TGTGCCAGCAGTGAAACCGGGATGACTGAAGCTTTCTTT. As protein: CASSETGMTEAFF.

This clonotype was counted ten times or more. The rearrangement joins TRBV20-1 to TRBJ2-7, with 15 positions matching TRBD2. J lost 4 bases, V lost 0 bases, and 4 bases had no gene match. The CDR3 sequence is 16 residues long. CDR1 and CDR2 (germline): DFQATT, SNEGSKA (reference sequence). The DNA for the CDR3 is TGCAGTGCTAGAGATAGGACTAGCGGGAGGGTTTACGAGCAGTACTTC. Amino acid sequence: CSARDRTSGRVYEQYF.

Regarding this clonotype: This may be a read error: a much more frequent sequence differs by one nucleotide. Because it lacks the conserved phenylalanine or tryptophan at the end, this CDR3 is likely a read error. This chain joins TRBV28 and TRBJ2-1; D not certain. Per the germline V gene, CDR1 is MDHEN and CDR2 is SYDVKM. The V and J ends lost 8 bases and 0 bases respectively, with 11 bases between them. There are 14 residues in the CDR3. CDR3 nucleotide sequence: TGTGCCAGCGGCCCGACTTACTCCTACAATGAGCAGTTCTCC. This sequence encodes CASGPTYSYNEQFS.

The J gene is TRBJ2-7, the V gene TRBV7-9, with D tentatively TRBD1 (5 bases). The V end lost 5 bases, the J end lost 6 bases, and 14 bases lay between the germline ends. The CDR3 is 13 residues long. Germline loops: CDR1 SEHNR, CDR2 FQNEAQ (reference sequence). The CDR3 loop is CASSTRATCEQYF. The CDR3, as DNA: TGTGCCAGCAGCACCAGGGCTACCTGCGAGCAGTACTTC.

This chain links TRBV4-3 with TRBJ2-3; 7 bases match TRBD2. Trimming cost V 4 bases and J 6 bases; bases outside gene matches: 7. The CDR3 runs 14 residues. Germline assignment: CDR1 LGHNA and CDR2 YSLEER. DNA of the CDR3: TGCGCCAGCAGCCCAGAACTAGCGTGGGATACGCAGTATTTT. Residues: CASSPELAWDTQYF.